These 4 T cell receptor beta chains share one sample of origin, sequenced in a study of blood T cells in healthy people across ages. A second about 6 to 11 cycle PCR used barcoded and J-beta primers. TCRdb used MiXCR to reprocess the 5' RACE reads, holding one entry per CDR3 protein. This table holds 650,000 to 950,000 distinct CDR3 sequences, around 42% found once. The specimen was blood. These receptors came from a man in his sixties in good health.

Written as DNA, the CDR3 is TGTGCCAGCGGGACAGGGGACACCGGGGAGCTGTTTTTT. As protein: CASGTGDTGELFF. The V gene is TRBV12-3 or TRBV12-4, the J gene TRBJ2-2, with 10 bases aligning to TRBD1. V lost 8 bases and J lost 3; bases outside the gene matches: 0. This CDR3 is built from 13 residues.

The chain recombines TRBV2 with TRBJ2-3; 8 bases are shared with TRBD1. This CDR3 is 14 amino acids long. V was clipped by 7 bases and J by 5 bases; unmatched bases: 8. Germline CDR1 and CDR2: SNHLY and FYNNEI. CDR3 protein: CASTQLTGEDTQYF. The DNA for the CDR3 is TGTGCCAGCACCCAATTGACAGGGGAAGATACGCAGTATTTT.

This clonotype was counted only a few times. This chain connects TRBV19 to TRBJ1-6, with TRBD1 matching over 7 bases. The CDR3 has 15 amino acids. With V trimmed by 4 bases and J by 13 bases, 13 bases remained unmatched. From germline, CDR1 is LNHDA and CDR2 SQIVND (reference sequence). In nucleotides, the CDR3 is TGTGCCAGTAGTAACCGGGACAGTCACAATCAGCCCCTCCACTTT. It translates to CASSNRDSHNQPLHF.

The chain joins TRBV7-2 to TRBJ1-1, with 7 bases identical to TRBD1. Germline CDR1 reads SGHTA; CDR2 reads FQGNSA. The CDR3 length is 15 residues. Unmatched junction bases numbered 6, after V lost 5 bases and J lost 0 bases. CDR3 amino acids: CASSEQTGMNTEAFF. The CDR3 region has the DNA TGTGCCAGCAGCGAGCAGACAGGGATGAACACTGAAGCTTTCTTT. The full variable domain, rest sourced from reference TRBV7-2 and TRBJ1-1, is GAGVSQSPSNKVTEKGKDVELRCDPISGHTALYWYRQSLGQGLEFLIYFQGNSAPDKSGLPSDRFSAERTGGSVSTLTIQRTQQEDSAVYLCASSEQTGMNTEAFFGQGTRLTVV.